This TCR beta chain was recorded in a study of tumor-infiltrating lymphocytes in localized non-small cell lung cancer. Study information: Patients included smokers and never-smokers with various histologies, some sampled after neoadjuvant chemotherapy.

Overall study results and limits: TCR sequencing covered a subset of patients with enough tissue. Technical variation could not be separated from intratumor heterogeneity here. Tumors had more T cell infiltration than uninvolved lung, per TCRbeta sequencing and CD3 counts.

As concerns this clone: What it binds is not known.

Germline V gene lookup returns CDR1 SNHLY and CDR2 FYNNEI. CDR3 length: 18 amino acids. J was trimmed by 2 bases and V by 1 base; bases with no gene match: 12. Sequencing used immunoSEQ multiplex PCR; TCRdb keeps in-frame clones, though not all of them. There are thousands of clones in the sample; 75% to 85% occur only once, and 9% to 9.5% lies in the top ten. This chain connects TRBV2 to TRBJ2-5; 8 nucleotides agree with TRBD2. The sequence was obtained from a human donor with non-small cell lung cancer. Sequencing used uninvolved lung tissue not adjacent to the tumor. The CDR3 spells CASSEGWSIAGSQETQYF. CDR3 nucleotides: TGTGCCAGCAGTGAAGGATGGTCGATAGCGGGGTCACAAGAGACCCAGTACTTC.